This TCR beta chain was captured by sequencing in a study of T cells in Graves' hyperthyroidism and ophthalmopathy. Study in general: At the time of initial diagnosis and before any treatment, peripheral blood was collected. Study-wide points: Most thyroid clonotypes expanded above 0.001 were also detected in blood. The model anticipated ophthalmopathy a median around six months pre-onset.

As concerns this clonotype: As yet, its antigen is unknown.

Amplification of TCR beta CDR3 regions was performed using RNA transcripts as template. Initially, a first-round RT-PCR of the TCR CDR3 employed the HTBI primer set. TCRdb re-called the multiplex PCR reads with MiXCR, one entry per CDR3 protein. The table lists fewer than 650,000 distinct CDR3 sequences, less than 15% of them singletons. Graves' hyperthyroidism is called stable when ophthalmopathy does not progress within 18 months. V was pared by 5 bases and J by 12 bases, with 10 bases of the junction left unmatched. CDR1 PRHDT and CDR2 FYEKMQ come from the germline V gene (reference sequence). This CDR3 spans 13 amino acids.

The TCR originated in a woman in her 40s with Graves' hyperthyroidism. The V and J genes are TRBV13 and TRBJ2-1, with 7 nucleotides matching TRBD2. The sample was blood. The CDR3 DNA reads TGTGCCAGCAGCCCCGGAGTAGCGGGCGTGCAGTTCTTC. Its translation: CASSPGVAGVQFF.